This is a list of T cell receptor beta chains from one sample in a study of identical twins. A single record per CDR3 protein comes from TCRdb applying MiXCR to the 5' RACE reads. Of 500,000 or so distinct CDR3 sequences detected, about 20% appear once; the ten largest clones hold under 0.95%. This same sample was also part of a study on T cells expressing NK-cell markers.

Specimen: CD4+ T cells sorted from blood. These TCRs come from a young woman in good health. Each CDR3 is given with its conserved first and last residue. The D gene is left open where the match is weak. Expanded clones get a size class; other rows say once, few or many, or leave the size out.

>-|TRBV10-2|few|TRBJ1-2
CASSSSRDDYGYTF
TGCGCCAGCAGTTCCTCCAGGGATGACTATGGCTACACCTTC
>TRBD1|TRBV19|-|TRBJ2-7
CASTATGVGEQYF
TGTGCCAGTACCGCTACAGGGGTCGGCGAGCAGTACTTC
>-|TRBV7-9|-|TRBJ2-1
CASSLLGGPGYNEQFF
TGTGCCAGCAGCTTGCTAGGAGGGCCCGGGTACAATGAGCAGTTCTTC
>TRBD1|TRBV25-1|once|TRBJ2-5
CASSAGQGGTQYF
TGTGCCAGCAGTGCAGGACAGGGTGGGACCCAGTACTTC
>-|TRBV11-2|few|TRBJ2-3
CASSLAGTSDTQYF
TGTGCCAGCAGCTTGGCAGGGACATCAGATACGCAGTATTTT
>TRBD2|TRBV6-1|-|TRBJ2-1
CASSAITTSGAFNEQFF
TGTGCCAGCAGCGCTATTACAACTAGCGGAGCTTTCAATGAGCAGTTCTTC
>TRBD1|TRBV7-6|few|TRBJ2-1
CASSTGQGAGEQFF
TGTGCCAGCAGCACGGGACAGGGGGCGGGTGAGCAGTTCTTC
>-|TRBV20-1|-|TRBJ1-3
CSGRTPGNTIYF
TGCAGTGGCCGGACCCCTGGAAACACCATATATTTT
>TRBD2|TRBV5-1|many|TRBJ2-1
CASSQRGTSGANYNEQFF
TGCGCCAGCAGCCAGCGCGGGACTAGCGGGGCAAATTACAATGAGCAGTTCTTC
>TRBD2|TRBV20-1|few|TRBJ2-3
CSASPKLAGPVISSTDTQYF
TGCAGTGCTAGCCCTAAACTAGCGGGTCCGGTGATATCTAGCACAGATACGCAGTATTTT
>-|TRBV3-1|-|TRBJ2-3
CASSPYRGLTDTQYF
TGTGCCAGCAGCCCATATCGGGGACTCACAGATACGCAGTATTTT
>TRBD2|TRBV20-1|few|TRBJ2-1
CSARAGAGGGNEQFF
TGCAGTGCTAGAGCAGGAGCGGGAGGGGGAAATGAGCAGTTCTTC
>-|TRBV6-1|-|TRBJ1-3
CASRGPRAGNTIYF
TGTGCCAGCAGAGGCCCTCGGGCTGGAAACACCATATATTTT
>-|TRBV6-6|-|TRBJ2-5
CASRSFGQETQYF
TGTGCCAGCAGGTCTTTCGGCCAAGAGACCCAGTACTTC
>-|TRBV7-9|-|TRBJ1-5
CASSPEGGRTNQPQHF
TGTGCCAGCAGCCCGGAGGGGGGAAGGACGAATCAGCCCCAGCATTTT
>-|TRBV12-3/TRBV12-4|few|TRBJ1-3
CASSFGPVGNTIYF
TGTGCCAGCAGTTTTGGTCCGGTTGGAAACACCATATATTTT
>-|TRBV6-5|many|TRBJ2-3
CASSYRSVEDTQYF
TGTGCCAGCAGTTACCGGTCGGTGGAAGATACGCAGTATTTT
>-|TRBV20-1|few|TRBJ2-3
CSARLNSDTQYF
TGCAGTGCTAGACTAAACTCAGATACGCAGTATTTT
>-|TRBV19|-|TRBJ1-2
CASSIAQAYGYTF
TGTGCCAGTAGTATAGCTCAGGCCTATGGCTACACCTTC
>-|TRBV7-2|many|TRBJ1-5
CASSLSWTDQPQHF
TGTGCCAGCAGCCTCTCATGGACCGATCAGCCCCAGCATTTT
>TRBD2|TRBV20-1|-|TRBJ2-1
CSAKMGLAEQFF
TGCAGTGCAAAGATGGGACTAGCAGAGCAGTTCTTC
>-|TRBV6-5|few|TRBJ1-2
CASSYSTGKADYGYTF
TGTGCCAGCAGTTACTCTACTGGGAAAGCGGACTATGGCTACACCTTC
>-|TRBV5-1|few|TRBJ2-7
CASSSGQWGNEQYF
TGCGCCAGCAGCTCCGGACAGTGGGGGAACGAGCAGTACTTC